The clone carrying this TCR beta chain was seen many times. Its antigen is still unknown. This entry belongs to a study of Graves' ophthalmopathy and Graves' hyperthyroidism. Where ophthalmopathy was absent within 18 months of follow-up, hyperthyroidism was stable. Beta-chain TCR CDR3 regions were amplified from RNA transcripts. First-round RT-PCR used HTBI primers; second-round multiplex PCR followed. TCRdb reprocessed the multiplex PCR reads via MiXCR and lists one record per CDR3 protein. The repertoire includes 400,000 to 450,000 distinct CDR3 sequences, around 20% of them detected once, and 3% sits in the top ten. Findings and caveats of the study: The majority of expanded thyroid clonotypes above 0.001 frequency also occurred in blood. Ophthalmopathy was separated from stable hyperthyroidism by a 13-signature model with over 85% sensitivity and around 84% specificity.

The V gene's germline CDR1 is DFQATT and CDR2 SNEGSKA (reference sequence). V was trimmed by 0 bases and J by 5 bases, leaving 1 base between them. The CDR3 extends over 10 amino acids. Sequencing was done on a sample of peripheral blood. The chain has TRBV20-1 and TRBJ2-5; D ambiguous. The origin of this receptor is a woman aged 18-29 years with stable Graves' hyperthyroidism. CDR3 nucleotide sequence: TGCAGTGCTAGAGATGAGACCCAGTACTTC. This codes for CSARDETQYF.